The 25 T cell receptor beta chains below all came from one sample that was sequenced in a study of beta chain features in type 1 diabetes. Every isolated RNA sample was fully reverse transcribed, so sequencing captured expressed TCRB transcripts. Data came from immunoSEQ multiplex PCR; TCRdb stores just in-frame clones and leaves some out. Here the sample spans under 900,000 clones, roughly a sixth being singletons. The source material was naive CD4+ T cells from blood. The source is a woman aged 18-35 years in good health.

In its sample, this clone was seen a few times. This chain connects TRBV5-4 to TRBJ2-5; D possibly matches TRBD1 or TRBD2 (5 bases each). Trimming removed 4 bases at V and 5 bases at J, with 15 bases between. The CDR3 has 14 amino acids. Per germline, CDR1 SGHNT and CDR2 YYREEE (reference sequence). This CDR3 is CASSIGTPEETQYF. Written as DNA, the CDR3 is TGTGCCAGCAGCATAGGGACCCCTGAGGAGACCCAGTACTTC.

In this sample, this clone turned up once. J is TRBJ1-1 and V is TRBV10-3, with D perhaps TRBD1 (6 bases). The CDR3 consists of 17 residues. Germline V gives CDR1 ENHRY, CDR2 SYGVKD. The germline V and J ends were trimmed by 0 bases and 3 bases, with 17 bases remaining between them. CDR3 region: CAISESSGGRGDTEAFF. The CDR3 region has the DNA TGTGCCATCAGTGAGTCGAGTGGGGGGCGCGGAGACACTGAAGCTTTCTTT.

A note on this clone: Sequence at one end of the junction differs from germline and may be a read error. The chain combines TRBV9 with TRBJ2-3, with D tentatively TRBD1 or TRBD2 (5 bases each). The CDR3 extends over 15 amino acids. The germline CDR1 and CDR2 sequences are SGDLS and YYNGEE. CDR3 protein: CAGSVASTRGDTQYF. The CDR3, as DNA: TGTGCCGGCAGCGTAGCTTCAACCCGGGGCGATACGCAGTATTTT.

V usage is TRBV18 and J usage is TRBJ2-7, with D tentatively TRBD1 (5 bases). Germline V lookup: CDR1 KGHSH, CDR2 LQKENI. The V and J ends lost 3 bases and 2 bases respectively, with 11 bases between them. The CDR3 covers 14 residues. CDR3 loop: CASSPQGLAYEQYF. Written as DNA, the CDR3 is TGTGCCAGCTCACCTCAGGGTTTAGCCTACGAGCAGTACTTC.

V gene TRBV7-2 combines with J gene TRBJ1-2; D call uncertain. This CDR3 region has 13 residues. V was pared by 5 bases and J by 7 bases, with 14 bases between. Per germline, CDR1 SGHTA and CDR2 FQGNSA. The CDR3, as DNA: TGTGCCAGCAGCCCGGCCCTCTCGGGTGGCTACACCTTC. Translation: CASSPALSGGYTF.

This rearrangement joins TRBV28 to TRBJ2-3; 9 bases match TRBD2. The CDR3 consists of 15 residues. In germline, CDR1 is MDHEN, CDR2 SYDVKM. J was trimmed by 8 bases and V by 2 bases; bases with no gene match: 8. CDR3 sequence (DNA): TGTGCCAGCAGTTTAGCAGCGGGAGGTCTTGGTACGCAGTATTTT. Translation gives CASSLAAGGLGTQYF.

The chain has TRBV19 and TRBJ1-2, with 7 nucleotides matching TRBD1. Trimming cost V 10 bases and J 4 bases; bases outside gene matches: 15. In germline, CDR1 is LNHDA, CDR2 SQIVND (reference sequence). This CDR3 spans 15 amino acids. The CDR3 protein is CATAREGAPGYGYTF. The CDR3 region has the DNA TGTGCCACCGCGAGGGAGGGGGCGCCGGGCTATGGCTACACCTTC.

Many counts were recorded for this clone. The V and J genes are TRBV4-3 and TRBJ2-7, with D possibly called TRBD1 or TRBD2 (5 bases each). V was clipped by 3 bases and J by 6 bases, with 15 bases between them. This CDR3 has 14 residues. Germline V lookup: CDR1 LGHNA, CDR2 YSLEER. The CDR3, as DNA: TGCGCCAGCAGCCACCGGGGACGGGCCGGCGAGCAGTACTTC. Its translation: CASSHRGRAGEQYF.

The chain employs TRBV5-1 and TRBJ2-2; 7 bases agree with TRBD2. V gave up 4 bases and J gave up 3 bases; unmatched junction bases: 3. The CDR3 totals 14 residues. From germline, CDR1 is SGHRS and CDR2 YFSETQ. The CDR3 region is CASSTAGYTGELFF. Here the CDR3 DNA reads TGCGCCAGCAGCACAGCGGGGTACACCGGGGAGCTGTTTTTT.

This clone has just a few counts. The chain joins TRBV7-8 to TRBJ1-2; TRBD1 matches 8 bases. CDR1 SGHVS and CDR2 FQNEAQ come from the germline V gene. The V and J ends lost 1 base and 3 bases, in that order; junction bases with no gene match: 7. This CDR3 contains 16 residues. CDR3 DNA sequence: TGTGCCAGCAGCTTAGACAACCGACAGGGGTACTATGGCTACACCTTC. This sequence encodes CASSLDNRQGYYGYTF.

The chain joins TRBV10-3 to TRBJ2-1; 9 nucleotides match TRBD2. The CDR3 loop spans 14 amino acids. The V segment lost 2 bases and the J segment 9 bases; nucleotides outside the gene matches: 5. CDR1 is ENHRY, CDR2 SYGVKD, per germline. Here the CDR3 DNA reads TGTGCCATCAGTGAGGTAGCGGGAGATAGTGAGCAGTTCTTC. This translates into CAISEVAGDSEQFF.

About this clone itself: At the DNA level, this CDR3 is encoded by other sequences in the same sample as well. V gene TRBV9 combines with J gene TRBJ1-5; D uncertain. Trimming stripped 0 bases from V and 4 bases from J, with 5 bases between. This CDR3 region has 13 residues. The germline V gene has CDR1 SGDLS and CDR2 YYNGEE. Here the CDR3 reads CASSVDGNQPQHF. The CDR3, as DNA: TGTGCCAGCAGCGTAGACGGAAATCAGCCCCAGCATTTT.

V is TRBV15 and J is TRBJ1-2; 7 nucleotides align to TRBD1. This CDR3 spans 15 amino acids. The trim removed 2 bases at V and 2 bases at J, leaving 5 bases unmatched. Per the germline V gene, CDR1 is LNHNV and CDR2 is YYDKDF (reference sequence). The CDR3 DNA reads TGTGCCACCAGCAGATACGGACAGGTCAACTATGGCTACACCTTC. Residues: CATSRYGQVNYGYTF.

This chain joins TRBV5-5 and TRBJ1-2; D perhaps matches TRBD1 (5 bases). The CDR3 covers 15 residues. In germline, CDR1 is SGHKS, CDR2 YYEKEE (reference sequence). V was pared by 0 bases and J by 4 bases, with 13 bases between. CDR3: CASSLAVGTIYGYTF. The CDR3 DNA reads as TGTGCCAGCAGCTTGGCCGTGGGGACCATCTATGGCTACACCTTC.

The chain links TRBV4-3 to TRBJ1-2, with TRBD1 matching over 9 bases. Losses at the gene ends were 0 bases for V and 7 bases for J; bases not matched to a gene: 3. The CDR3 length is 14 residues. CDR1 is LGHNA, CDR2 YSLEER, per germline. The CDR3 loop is CASSQEQGARGYTF. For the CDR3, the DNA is TGCGCCAGCAGCCAAGAACAGGGGGCGCGTGGCTACACCTTC.

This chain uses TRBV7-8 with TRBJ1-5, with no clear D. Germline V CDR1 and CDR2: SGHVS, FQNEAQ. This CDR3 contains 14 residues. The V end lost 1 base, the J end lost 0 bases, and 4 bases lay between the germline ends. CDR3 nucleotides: TGTGCCAGCAGCTTAGGGGCTAGCAATCAGCCCCAGCATTTT. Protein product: CASSLGASNQPQHF.

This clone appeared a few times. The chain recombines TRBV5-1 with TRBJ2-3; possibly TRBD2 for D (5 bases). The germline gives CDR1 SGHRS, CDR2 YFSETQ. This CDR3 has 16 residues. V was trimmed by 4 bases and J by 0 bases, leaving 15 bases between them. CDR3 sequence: CASSKQMGRSTDTQYF. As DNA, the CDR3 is TGCGCCAGCAGCAAGCAAATGGGGAGAAGCACAGATACGCAGTATTTT. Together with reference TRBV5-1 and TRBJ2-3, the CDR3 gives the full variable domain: KAGVTQTPRYLIKTRGQQVTLSCSPISGHRSVSWYQQTPGQGLQFLFEYFSETQRNKGNFPGRFSGRQFSNSRSEMNVSTLELGDSALYLCASSKQMGRSTDTQYFGPGTRLTVL.

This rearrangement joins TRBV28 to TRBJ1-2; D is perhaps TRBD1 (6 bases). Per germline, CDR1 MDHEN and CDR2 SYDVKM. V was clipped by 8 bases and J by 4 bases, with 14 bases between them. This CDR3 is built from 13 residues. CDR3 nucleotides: TGTGCCAGCTCGGGACAAATGTCCTATGGCTACACCTTC. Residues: CASSGQMSYGYTF.

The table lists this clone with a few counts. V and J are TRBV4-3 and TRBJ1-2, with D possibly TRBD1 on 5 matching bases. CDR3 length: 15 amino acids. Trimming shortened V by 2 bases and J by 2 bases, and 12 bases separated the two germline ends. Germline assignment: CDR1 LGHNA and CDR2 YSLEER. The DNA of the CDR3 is TGCGCCAGCAGCCAACAGGGCGGGGGAAACTATGGCTACACCTTC. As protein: CASSQQGGGNYGYTF.

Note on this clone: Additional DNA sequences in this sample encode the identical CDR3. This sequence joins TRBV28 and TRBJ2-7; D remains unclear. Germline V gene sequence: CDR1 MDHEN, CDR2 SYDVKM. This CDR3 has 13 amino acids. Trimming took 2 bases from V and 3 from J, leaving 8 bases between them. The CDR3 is CASSLGPVYEQYF. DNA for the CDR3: TGTGCCAGCAGTTTAGGGCCCGTCTACGAGCAGTACTTC.

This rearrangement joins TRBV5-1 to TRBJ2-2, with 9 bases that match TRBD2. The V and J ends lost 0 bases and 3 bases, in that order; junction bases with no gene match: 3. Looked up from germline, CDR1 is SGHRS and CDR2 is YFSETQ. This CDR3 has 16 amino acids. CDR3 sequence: CASSLVAGGHTGELFF. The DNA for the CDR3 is TGCGCCAGCAGCTTGGTTGCGGGAGGGCACACCGGGGAGCTGTTTTTT.

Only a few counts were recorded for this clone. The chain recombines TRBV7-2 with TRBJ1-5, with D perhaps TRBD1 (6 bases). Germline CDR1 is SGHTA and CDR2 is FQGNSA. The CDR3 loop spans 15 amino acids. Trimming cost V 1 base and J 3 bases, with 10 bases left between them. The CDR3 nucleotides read TGTGCCAGCAGCTTAGGACAGGCTAACAATCAGCCCCAGCATTTT. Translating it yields CASSLGQANNQPQHF.

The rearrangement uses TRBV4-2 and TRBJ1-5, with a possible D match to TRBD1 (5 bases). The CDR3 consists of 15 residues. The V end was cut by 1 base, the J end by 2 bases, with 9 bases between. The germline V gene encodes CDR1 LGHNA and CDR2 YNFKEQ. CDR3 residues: CASSQVDTGNQPQHF. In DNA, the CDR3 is TGTGCCAGCAGCCAAGTGGACACAGGCAATCAGCCCCAGCATTTT.

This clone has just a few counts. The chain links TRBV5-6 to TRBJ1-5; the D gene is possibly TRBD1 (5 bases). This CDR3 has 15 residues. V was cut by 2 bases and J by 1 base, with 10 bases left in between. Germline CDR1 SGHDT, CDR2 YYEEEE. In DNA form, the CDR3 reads TGTGCCAGCAGCTTCCAGGGTTTCAGCAATCAGCCCCAGCATTTT. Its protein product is CASSFQGFSNQPQHF.

CDR3 loop: CSARISETQYF. The DNA of the CDR3 is TGCAGTGCTAGAATATCGGAGACCCAGTACTTC. The chain joins TRBV20-1 to TRBJ2-7; D gene ambiguous. The last part of the DNA fits TRBJ2-5 better; the J call may be wrong. Per the germline V gene, CDR1 is DFQATT and CDR2 is SNEGSKA (reference sequence). The CDR3 sequence is 11 residues long.